A selection of T cell receptor beta chains follows, all from one sample in a study of blood T cell repertoires in COVID-19. Clones were read by immunoSEQ multiplex PCR, and TCRdb kept only the in-frame ones, dropping some. The data show roughly 220,000 clones, with around 80% seen just once and 4% to 6% held by the top ten. The sequenced sample was peripheral blood. The source of these receptors is a woman in her fifties or sixties who had recovered from COVID-19. CDR3s include the opening cysteine and the closing phenylalanine or tryptophan. The D gene is left open where the match is weak. Only part of the rows carry a size: once, few, many, or a class if the clone is expanded.

clone_size,j_call,v_call,d_call,cdr3_aa,cdr3_nt
-,TRBJ1-1,TRBV7-3,TRBD1,CASSTSTGAEAFF,TGTGCCAGCAGCACATCGACAGGGGCTGAAGCTTTCTTT
-,TRBJ1-1,TRBV9,-,CASSVGANTEAFF,TGTGCCAGCAGCGTGGGGGCGAACACTGAAGCTTTCTTT
-,TRBJ1-3,TRBV5-8,-,CASSPPGSSGNTIYF,TGTGCCAGCAGCCCCCCGGGGTCGTCTGGAAACACCATATATTTT
-,TRBJ1-2,TRBV19,-,CASSSGNGYTF,TGTGCCAGTAGTAGCGGGAATGGCTACACCTTC
-,TRBJ1-1,TRBV5-6,TRBD1,CASSLGQSNTEAFF,TGTGCCAGCAGCCTGGGACAGTCGAACACTGAAGCTTTCTTT
-,TRBJ2-3,TRBV7-3,-,CASSSQGWSDTQYF,TGTGCCAGCAGCTCACAGGGTTGGTCAGATACGCAGTATTTT
-,TRBJ2-7,TRBV3-1/TRBV3-2,TRBD1,CASSQPDRGYEQYF,TGTGCCAGCAGCCAACCAGACAGGGGTTACGAGCAGTACTTC
-,TRBJ1-4,TRBV18,-,CASSPVGRRSEKLFF,TGTGCCAGCTCACCGGTTGGCAGGCGTAGTGAAAAACTGTTTTTT
-,TRBJ2-5,TRBV9,TRBD1,CASSTDRGRREETQYF,TGTGCCAGCAGCACCGACAGGGGGCGAAGGGAAGAGACCCAGTACTTC
once,TRBJ2-3,TRBV6-5,-,CASRQNPGGDTQYF,TGTGCCAGCAGACAAAACCCCGGCGGGGATACGCAGTATTTT
-,TRBJ2-3,TRBV10-3,TRBD2,CAINPGGLTDTQYF,TGTGCCATCAACCCGGGGGGACTAACAGATACGCAGTATTTT
-,TRBJ2-5,TRBV10-3,TRBD1,CAIGQGEVQETQYF,TGTGCCATCGGTCAGGGGGAAGTACAAGAGACCCAGTACTTC
few,TRBJ1-2,TRBV19,-,CASSTRGNYGYTF,TGTGCCAGTAGTACTCGGGGGAACTATGGCTACACCTTC
-,TRBJ2-5,TRBV14,-,CASSQDLGRPETQYF,TGTGCCAGCAGCCAAGATCTAGGCCGACCAGAGACCCAGTACTTC
-,TRBJ1-4,TRBV6-5,-,CASSQDSNEKLFF,TGTGCCAGCAGTCAGGATTCTAATGAAAAACTGTTTTTT
-,TRBJ2-2,TRBV6-5,TRBD2,CASSPGLNTGELFF,TGTGCCAGCAGCCCGGGACTAAACACCGGGGAGCTGTTTTTT
few,TRBJ1-3,TRBV6-4,-,CASSDSRRGPYSTSGNTIYF,TGTGCCAGCAGTGACTCTCGCAGGGGCCCCTACTCAACCTCTGGAAACACCATATATTTT
-,TRBJ2-1,TRBV4-3,TRBD2,CASSQDRGEWGTSEDNEQFF,TGCGCCAGCAGCCAAGATCGCGGGGAGTGGGGGACTAGCGAAGACAATGAGCAGTTCTTC
-,TRBJ2-7,TRBV25-1,TRBD1,CASSERTGLSYEQYF,TGTGCCAGCAGTGAAAGGACAGGCTTGTCCTACGAGCAGTACTTC
-,TRBJ1-5,TRBV2,-,CASTPARGVGNQPQHF,TGTGCCAGCACCCCAGCACGGGGAGTGGGGAATCAGCCCCAGCATTTT
-,TRBJ1-2,TRBV11-3,TRBD1,CASSLDLDLEQGAVGYTF,TGTGCCAGCAGCTTAGATCTTGACCTGGAGCAGGGGGCTGTCGGCTACACCTTC
-,TRBJ2-3,TRBV19,-,CASSKAGTDLTDTQYF,TGTGCCAGTAGTAAGGCGGGGACAGACTTAACAGATACGCAGTATTTT
-,TRBJ1-2,TRBV2,-,CASSEAEAVYGYTF,TGTGCCAGCAGTGAAGCGGAGGCAGTCTATGGCTACACCTTC
-,TRBJ2-3,TRBV15,-,CATREGTAADTQYF,TGTGCCACCAGGGAGGGGACAGCCGCAGATACGCAGTATTTT
-,TRBJ1-6,TRBV19,TRBD1,CASSIRQGGSPLHF,TGTGCCAGTAGTATCCGACAGGGAGGCTCACCCCTCCACTTT
-,TRBJ2-1,TRBV3-1/TRBV3-2,TRBD2,CASRMSGGAMNEQFF,TGTGCCAGCAGGATGAGCGGGGGGGCTATGAATGAGCAGTTCTTC
-,TRBJ2-1,TRBV7-3,TRBD1,CASSYQGVGEQFF,TGTGCCAGCAGCTACCAGGGGGTTGGGGAGCAGTTCTTC
-,TRBJ2-5,TRBV3-1/TRBV3-2,-,CASSPSAAEETQYF,TGTGCCAGCAGCCCGTCAGCAGCGGAAGAGACCCAGTACTTC
once,TRBJ2-7,TRBV6-6,-,CASRPIDRSSYEQYF,TGTGCCAGCAGACCTATAGACAGGAGCTCCTACGAGCAGTACTTC
-,TRBJ2-2,TRBV12-5,TRBD1,CASGLDRWGQASANTGELFF,TGTGCTAGTGGTTTGGACCGGTGGGGACAGGCGTCTGCTAACACCGGGGAGCTGTTTTTT
-,TRBJ2-3,TRBV12-3/TRBV12-4,-,CASSLTAADTQYF,TGTGCCAGCAGTTTAACGGCGGCAGATACGCAGTATTTT
-,TRBJ1-5,TRBV7-9,TRBD1,CASRSGTGGQPQHF,TGTGCCAGCAGGTCCGGGACAGGGGGCCAGCCCCAGCATTTT
-,TRBJ1-4,TRBV12-3/TRBV12-4,-,CASSFDEKLFF,TGTGCCAGCAGCTTTGATGAAAAACTGTTTTTT
-,TRBJ1-5,TRBV5-1,-,CASSLGVGGSNQPQHF,TGCGCCAGCAGCTTGGGAGTGGGGGGTAGCAATCAGCCCCAGCATTTT
-,TRBJ1-1,TRBV9,TRBD1,CASSRGQRDRNTEAFF,TGTGCCAGCAGCCGGGGACAGAGGGATCGGAACACTGAAGCTTTCTTT
-,TRBJ1-6,TRBV30,TRBD1,CAWSLRTGGKVNSPLHF,TGTGCCTGGAGTCTCCGGACAGGGGGTAAGGTTAATTCACCCCTCCACTTT
-,TRBJ2-7,TRBV25-1,TRBD1,CASSDLGTGKQYF,TGTGCCAGCAGTGATTTAGGGACAGGGAAGCAGTACTTC
few,TRBJ2-3,TRBV5-4,TRBD2,CASSQGLAGSTDTQYF,TGTGCCAGCAGTCAGGGACTAGCGGGGAGCACAGATACGCAGTATTTT
-,TRBJ1-2,TRBV11-3,-,CASSLGEGNGYTF,TGTGCCAGCAGCCTCGGGGAGGGGAATGGCTACACCTTC
-,TRBJ1-1,TRBV5-1,-,CASSLVGGRLTEAFF,TGCGCCAGCAGCTTGGTGGGTGGGCGCCTCACTGAAGCTTTCTTT
-,TRBJ1-3,TRBV6-6,-,CASSYLDISGNTIYF,TGTGCCAGCAGTTACCTGGACATCTCTGGAAACACCATATATTTT
-,TRBJ1-1,TRBV24-1,-,CATVAEDYPEAFF,TGTGCCACAGTCGCCGAGGATTACCCTGAAGCTTTCTTT
-,TRBJ1-2,TRBV5-5,-,CASSLGSRSNYGYTF,TGTGCCAGCAGCTTGGGATCACGGAGCAACTATGGCTACACCTTC
-,TRBJ1-1,TRBV19,TRBD1,CASSSGQGKGTEAFF,TGTGCCAGTAGTTCCGGACAGGGAAAGGGGACTGAAGCTTTCTTT
-,TRBJ2-1,TRBV11-2,TRBD2,CASSGLAGFYNEQFF,TGTGCCAGCAGTGGACTAGCGGGTTTCTACAATGAGCAGTTCTTC
-,TRBJ2-2,TRBV6-6,TRBD2,CASSYSSGGSGELFF,TGTGCCAGCAGTTACTCTAGCGGGGGGTCCGGGGAGCTGTTTTTT
-,TRBJ1-6,TRBV7-9,-,CASSLAWERGNSPLHF,TGTGCCAGCAGCTTAGCTTGGGAACGGGGTAATTCACCCCTCCACTTT
-,TRBJ1-2,TRBV19,-,CARRVVYGYTF,TGTGCCAGGCGAGTGGTCTATGGCTACACCTTC
-,TRBJ2-5,TRBV13,-,CASSTDTQETQYF,TGTGCCAGCAGCACGGACACCCAAGAGACCCAGTACTTC
-,TRBJ2-5,TRBV2,TRBD2,CASGGVETQYF,TGTGCGAGCGGGGGCGTAGAGACCCAGTACTTC